This TCR beta chain derives from a study of beta chain features in type 1 diabetes. V lost 2 bases and J 2 bases, leaving 8 bases between the germline ends. The CDR3 consists of 15 residues. Germline-derived CDR1 and CDR2 are SGHDT and YYEEEE. Sequenced material consisted of expressed TCRB transcripts (all of the isolated RNA was reverse transcribed). Repertoires were generated with immunoSEQ multiplex PCR, while TCRdb's copy carries only in-frame clones and drops some. The repertoire includes 360,000 or so clones, around a fifth of them detected once, and roughly 0.045% sits in the top ten. The sequenced sample was naive CD4+ T cells from blood. The chain is built from TRBV5-6 and TRBJ2-6; D may be TRBD2 (5 bases). This receptor was taken from a woman in her late teens or twenties in good health. Here the CDR3 reads CASSLRGAGANVLTF. The CDR3 bases are TGTGCCAGCAGCTTACGGGGTGCTGGGGCCAACGTCCTGACTTTC.